The 28 T cell receptor beta chains reported below all come from one sample, sequenced in a study of shared clonotypes between healthy human individuals (dated by TCRdb to about 2020). CD8 naive samples consisted of CD45RO-negative cells that were positively selected for CCR7, yielding a CD45RA+CCR7+ population without TemRA cells. Libraries were constructed by the immunoSEQ multiplex PCR assay. Drawn from immuneACCESS, this table holds only the in-frame rearrangements with V and J called that TCRdb kept. Clones are partly lost; checked studies trace under half to an unresolved V gene and leave the rest unexplained. The sample table holds some 2,000,000 clones, of which about 95% were seen once. Together, the top ten hold 1.1% of the sample. What was sequenced was naive CD8+ T cells sorted from blood. The cell subset or site tag for this specimen amounts to: CD45RA+CCR7+. Receptors were obtained from a man between 18 and 35 years old in good health.

The chain is built from TRBV19 and TRBJ1-1, with D perhaps TRBD1 (6 bases). Trimming took 6 bases from V and 4 from J, leaving 18 bases between them. The CDR3 extends over 15 amino acids. Germline CDR1 is LNHDA and CDR2 is SQIVND (reference sequence). The CDR3 loop is CASREIRGLPTEAFF. CDR3 nucleotide sequence: TGTGCCAGTAGGGAGATCAGGGGACTTCCCACTGAAGCTTTCTTT.

This clone was observed once. The gene calls are TRBV27 and TRBJ2-1; 14 nucleotides align to TRBD2. Germline CDR1 is MNHEY and CDR2 is SMNVEV (reference sequence). V trimming: 7 bases; J trimming: 6 bases; junction bases outside the gene matches: 11. The CDR3 has 17 amino acids. In DNA form, the CDR3 reads TGTGCCAGCACCCAACTCGGGACTAGCGGGAGCGGCAATGAGCAGTTCTTC. It specifies CASTQLGTSGSGNEQFF.

Points on this clone: An end of the junction differs from the germline gene, which may be a read error. The CDR3 DNA reads TGTGCTAGCAGCTTAGCGCCACAGAGCTCCTACAATGAGCAGTTCTTC. Encoded protein: CASSLAPQSSYNEQFF. The J gene is TRBJ2-1, the V gene TRBV7-7; tentatively, D is TRBD2 (5 bases). CDR3 length: 16 amino acids. The germline V gene has CDR1 SSHAT and CDR2 FNYEAQ (reference sequence).

The chain links TRBV7-8 to TRBJ1-5, with unresolved D. Trimming stripped 5 bases from V and 5 bases from J, with 16 bases between. Germline V lookup: CDR1 SGHVS, CDR2 FQNEAQ. The CDR3 is made up of 15 amino acids. The CDR3 region is CASSRGPERDQPQHF. CDR3 nucleotide sequence: TGTGCCAGCAGCCGTGGTCCCGAACGGGATCAGCCCCAGCATTTT.

The rearrangement links TRBV9 to TRBJ2-7, with D tentatively TRBD1 (7 bases). There are 17 residues in the CDR3. The germline V gene encodes CDR1 SGDLS and CDR2 YYNGEE. Trimming cost V 4 bases and J 7 bases, with 27 bases left between them. CDR3 sequence: CASSPENRGASGAEQYF. The CDR3 DNA sequence: TGTGCCAGCAGCCCTGAGAACAGGGGCGCATCGGGAGCGGAGCAGTACTTC. Full variable domain (rest looked up from reference TRBV9 and TRBJ2-7): DSGVTQTPKHLITATGQRVTLRCSPRSGDLSVYWYQQSLDQGLQFLIQYYNGEERAKGNILERFSAQQFPDLHSELNLSSLELGDSALYFCASSPENRGASGAEQYFGPGTRLTVT.

This clone was detected only once. The V gene is TRBV7-6, the J gene TRBJ2-2; no firm D call. Trimming left V 1 base short and J 7 bases short, with 13 bases between. Germline values: CDR1 SGHVS, CDR2 FNYEAQ. The CDR3 is made up of 15 amino acids. For the CDR3, the DNA is TGTGCCAGCAGCTTAGGAAATTTCGGGTACGGGGAGCTGTTTTTT. It is translated as CASSLGNFGYGELFF.

The J gene is TRBJ2-6, the V gene TRBV18; 7 bases align to TRBD1. With 4 bases clipped from V and 1 base from J, the junction kept 10 bases outside the gene matches. The CDR3 has 18 amino acids. Per the germline V gene, CDR1 is KGHSH and CDR2 is LQKENI. The CDR3 DNA follows: TGTGCCAGCTCACTCCGGACAGGAGCTTTGTCTGGGGCCAACGTCCTGACTTTC. Translated, it gives CASSLRTGALSGANVLTF.

The chain carries TRBV4-3 and TRBJ2-5, with 10 bases matching TRBD2. The J segment lost 3 bases and the V segment lost 0 bases, leaving 13 bases of the junction unmatched. Germline V gene sequence: CDR1 LGHNA, CDR2 YSLEER. The CDR3 length is 19 residues. This CDR3 reads CASSQDGGLAGDYKETQYF. In DNA, the CDR3 is TGCGCCAGCAGCCAAGACGGAGGGCTAGCGGGGGACTACAAAGAGACCCAGTACTTC.

This clone has just a few counts. V and J are TRBV10-3 and TRBJ2-7; D is possibly TRBD1 or TRBD2 (5 bases each). V was trimmed by 0 bases and J by 2 bases, leaving 23 bases between them. This CDR3 is 19 amino acids long. CDR1 and CDR2 (germline): ENHRY, SYGVKD. The CDR3 region is CAISESVGGRSSRPYEQYF. In DNA, the CDR3 is TGTGCCATCAGTGAGTCGGTTGGGGGACGGAGCTCAAGGCCCTACGAGCAGTACTTC.

A remark on this clone: The sample holds other DNA sequences that translate to the same CDR3. CDR3 protein: CASSLGTGELFF. The CDR3 DNA is TGTGCCAGCAGCTTGGGCACCGGGGAGCTGTTTTTT. The chain has TRBV7-6 and TRBJ2-2; D unresolved. V dropped 3 bases and J dropped 4 bases, with 3 bases sitting between them. CDR3 length: 12 amino acids. Germline V gene lookup returns CDR1 SGHVS and CDR2 FNYEAQ.

The CDR3 loop reads CSATTGVLSYEQYF. The CDR3 bases are TGCAGCGCTACAACGGGGGTCCTCTCCTACGAGCAGTACTTC. V is TRBV29-1 and J is TRBJ2-7, with TRBD2 as a possible D gene (6 bases). From germline, CDR1 is SQVTM and CDR2 ANQGSEA. This CDR3 has 14 amino acids. V was pared by 7 bases and J by 0 bases, with 16 bases between.

This clone was detected only once. The V call is TRBV10-3, the J call TRBJ2-1; D remains ambiguous. Germline V lookup: CDR1 ENHRY, CDR2 SYGVKD. This CDR3 is built from 14 residues. The V end lost 3 bases, the J end lost 8 bases, and 14 bases lay between the germline ends. CDR3 sequence reads: CAISDLESRDEQFF. The CDR3 DNA reads as TGTGCCATCAGTGACCTAGAATCAAGGGATGAGCAGTTCTTC.

The CDR3 reads CASSLSLWGSGTDTQYF. The CDR3 DNA is TGCGCCAGCAGCTTGTCCCTCTGGGGGTCGGGCACAGATACGCAGTATTTT. The chain links TRBV5-1 to TRBJ2-3; D tentatively fits TRBD1 or TRBD2 (5 bases each). This CDR3 spans 17 amino acids. Germline values: CDR1 SGHRS, CDR2 YFSETQ. The germline V and J ends were trimmed by 1 base and 1 base, with 16 bases remaining between them.

The chain uses TRBV5-1 and TRBJ2-7; TRBD2 aligns across 9 bases. Germline V gene data show CDR1 as SGHRS and CDR2 as YFSETQ. The CDR3 has 18 residues. V shed 3 bases, J shed 2 bases, and the junction held 15 bases outside the gene matches. The CDR3 loop reads CASSYLPVTSGGPYEQYF. The CDR3 nucleotides read TGCGCCAGCAGCTATCTACCAGTGACTAGCGGAGGCCCCTACGAGCAGTACTTC.

The V and J genes are TRBV5-6 and TRBJ2-2, with a tentative D call TRBD1 (6 bases). The CDR3 has 16 amino acids. V lost 3 bases, J lost 0 bases, and 12 bases lay in between. Germline loops: CDR1 SGHDT, CDR2 YYEEEE. The CDR3 DNA reads as TGTGCCAGCAGCTACCCGACAGGTCCGAACACCGGGGAGCTGTTTTTT. This encodes CASSYPTGPNTGELFF.

Details on this clone: Other DNA variants within this sample encode the same CDR3. The rearrangement uses TRBV6-5 and TRBJ2-7; D might be TRBD2 (6 bases). Germline CDR1 and CDR2: MNHEY and SVGAGI. Deletions cut 2 bases from V and 1 base from J, with 9 bases between. The CDR3 extends over 14 amino acids. CDR3: CASSYQEGSYEQYF. CDR3 in DNA: TGTGCCAGCAGTTACCAGGAGGGGTCCTACGAGCAGTACTTC.

The chain links TRBV10-1 to TRBJ1-5; D may be TRBD1 (5 bases). The CDR3 totals 16 residues. Deletions cut 2 bases from V and 0 bases from J, with 11 bases between. CDR1 is WNHNN and CDR2 is SYGVQD in the germline V gene (reference sequence). The CDR3 here is CASSEEAGVSNQPQHF. Here the CDR3 DNA reads TGCGCCAGCAGTGAGGAGGCGGGGGTTAGCAATCAGCCCCAGCATTTT.

Notes on this clone: Other DNA sequences of this sample code for an identical CDR3. The chain recombines TRBV4-3 with TRBJ2-7; TRBD1 aligns across 8 bases. CDR3 length: 14 residues. Trimming removed 4 bases from V and 3 bases from J; junction bases left unmatched: 5. CDR1 and CDR2 from the germline V gene are LGHNA and YSLEER. CDR3 DNA sequence: TGCGCCAGCAGCCCCGGGACAGGCAACTACGAGCAGTACTTC. As protein: CASSPGTGNYEQYF.

The V call is TRBV30, the J call TRBJ1-1; no clear D. V dropped 2 bases and J dropped 0 bases, with 7 bases sitting between them. The CDR3 is 13 amino acids. Germline values: CDR1 GTSNPN, CDR2 SVGIG (reference sequence). CDR3 sequence reads: CAWSTFMNTEAFF. The CDR3 region has the DNA TGTGCCTGGAGTACCTTCATGAACACTGAAGCTTTCTTT.

V is TRBV9 and J is TRBJ2-1, with D tentatively TRBD1 (5 bases). The CDR3 contains 15 residues. Germline CDR1 and CDR2: SGDLS and YYNGEE. V shed 0 bases and J shed 8 bases, with 15 bases lying between them. Here the CDR3 reads CASSVEGMKSDEQFF. For the CDR3, the DNA is TGTGCCAGCAGCGTAGAGGGGATGAAGAGTGATGAGCAGTTCTTC.

J is TRBJ1-5 and V is TRBV4-1, with a tentative D call TRBD1 (5 bases). Germline V gene lookup returns CDR1 MGHRA and CDR2 YSYEKL. With 0 bases removed from V and 5 bases from J, the gap between germline ends came to 8 bases. The length of the CDR3 is 14 residues. The CDR3 bases are TGCGCCAGCAGCCAAGATGGGGCATATCAGCCCCAGCATTTT. This gives the protein CASSQDGAYQPQHF.

The chain carries TRBV5-1 and TRBJ1-1; possible D gene TRBD1, 5 bases. Trimming pared 0 bases from V and 6 bases from J, leaving 12 bases between. This CDR3 has 14 residues. In germline, CDR1 is SGHRS, CDR2 YFSETQ. The CDR3 here is CASSLEAGIPEAFF. The DNA for the CDR3 is TGCGCCAGCAGCTTGGAGGCAGGGATCCCTGAAGCTTTCTTT. Using reference TRBV5-1 and TRBJ1-1 for the parts outside the CDR3, the full variable domain is KAGVTQTPRYLIKTRGQQVTLSCSPISGHRSVSWYQQTPGQGLQFLFEYFSETQRNKGNFPGRFSGRQFSNSRSEMNVSTLELGDSALYLCASSLEAGIPEAFFGQGTRLTVV.

This chain links TRBV19 with TRBJ1-6, with 9 bases matching TRBD1. After removal of 3 bases from V and 9 bases from J, the junction contained 3 bases not matched to a gene. This CDR3 spans 14 amino acids. Germline V gene data show CDR1 as LNHDA and CDR2 as SQIVND (reference sequence). The CDR3, as DNA: TGTGCCAGTAGTATGGGACAGGGAGTTTCACCCCTCCACTTT. Amino acids: CASSMGQGVSPLHF.

In DNA form, the CDR3 reads TGTGCCGTTGGGGACGGGGGGCGAGGCACCGGGGAGCTGTTTTTT. Translated: CAVGDGGRGTGELFF. J is TRBJ2-2 and V is TRBV10-3; TRBD2 might be the D (7 bases). Germline CDR1 reads ENHRY; CDR2 reads SYGVKD. The CDR3 has 15 residues. V was pared by 11 bases and J by 4 bases, with 20 bases between.

The rearrangement uses TRBV6-5 and TRBJ2-1, with no clear D. The CDR3 is 15 residues long. V shed 2 bases and J shed 10 bases, with 18 bases lying between them. The germline V gene encodes CDR1 MNHEY and CDR2 SVGAGI. The CDR3 is CASSYLRTSVGEQFF. The CDR3 DNA reads TGTGCCAGCAGTTACCTACGAACCTCAGTGGGGGAGCAGTTCTTC.

V usage is TRBV10-2 and J usage is TRBJ1-4; 8 nucleotides agree with TRBD1. Germline CDR1 WSHSY, CDR2 SAAADI. This CDR3 is 16 amino acids long. The ends lost 2 bases at V and 2 bases at J; junction bases unmatched: 4. Here the CDR3 reads CASSETGGATNEKLFF. In DNA, the CDR3 is TGCGCCAGCAGTGAGACAGGGGGTGCCACTAATGAAAAACTGTTTTTT.

Regarding this clone: At one end, the junction sequence differs from germline, possibly due to a read error. V usage is TRBV7-7 and J usage is TRBJ2-7; tentatively, D is TRBD2 (6 bases). CDR3 length: 15 residues. Germline V gene sequence: CDR1 SSHAT, CDR2 FNYEAQ (reference sequence). In nucleotides, the CDR3 is TGTGCTAGCAGCTTTAGTGCTAGCGAGGTCGACGAGCAGTACTTC. Amino acid sequence: CASSFSASEVDEQYF.

This clone was seen a single time. The chain has TRBV10-2 and TRBJ1-2; no clear D. The germline V gene encodes CDR1 WSHSY and CDR2 SAAADI. V was pared by 5 bases and J by 6 bases, with 13 bases between. This CDR3 has 13 residues. CDR3 residues: CASSSVGYDGYTF. DNA of the CDR3: TGCGCCAGCAGTTCCGTGGGTTACGATGGCTACACCTTC.